This TCR beta chain originates from a study of OX40 agonist ivuxolimab in advanced cancers. For context, the study as a whole: The costimulatory receptor OX40 (CD134) was targeted by ivuxolimab, a fully human IgG2 agonistic monoclonal antibody. Three dose-escalation patients achieved partial responses, one with hepatocellular carcinoma and two with cutaneous melanoma. Peripheral TCRbeta sequencing was intended to test whether TCR sequence diversity was altered and clonal T-cell expansion was caused by ivuxolimab. Intravenous ivuxolimab was administered to patients every 2 weeks at six dose levels: 0.01, 0.1, 0.3, 1.5, 3 and 10 mg/kg. A male proportion of around 80% and a mean age of approximately 60 years, ranging from roughly 23 to 80, were recorded for the dose-escalation cohort. Among the approximately 50 dose-escalation patients, some 19 had hepatocellular carcinoma, roughly 15 melanoma, 9 renal cell carcinoma and 9 head and neck cancer. The paper reports the monotherapy dose-escalation portion (N = 52 patients) of the phase I ivuxolimab trial. Patients were allowed to have had prior anti-PD-1, anti-PD-L1 or anti-CTLA-4 therapy, and roughly 40% of the dose-escalation patients had been treated with checkpoint inhibitors. The research as a whole found: On average, CD8+ T cells showed more expanded clones than CD4+ T cells after ivuxolimab. The antigen specificity of the peripheral T cells that underwent clonal expansion was not determined. In the 0.1-3.0 mg/kg groups, partial responders were among the patients with the lowest normalized peripheral clonal expansion, particularly in CD8+ T cells. At doses of 0.1 to 3.0 mg/kg, clonal expansion of both CD4+ and CD8+ T cells in blood was seen between baseline and week 6. Low levels of normalized T-cell clonal expansion were also seen in some patients who did not respond.

Patients with autoimmune disease history or receiving systemic immunosuppression were excluded from the trial. Peripheral blood for TCR sequencing was collected from all dose cohorts at baseline, on cycle 4 day 1, and on cycle 7 day 1. Samples were obtained from an open-label, multicenter, first-in-human phase I dose-escalation trial of ivuxolimab. Adults with locally advanced or metastatic melanoma, renal cell carcinoma, hepatocellular carcinoma or head and neck squamous cell carcinoma were enrolled in the trial. Before TCR sequencing, CD4+ and CD8+ T cells were separately sorted from peripheral blood. In regard to this clone: Its binding antigen is unknown. Base quality data are lacking; no much larger clone is found one base away.

To sequence the TCRbeta CDR3 region, genomic DNA was isolated from the sorted cells. TCRbeta CDR3 regions were sequenced using the immunoSEQ Assay. This is the immuneACCESS table as TCRdb keeps it, with only in-frame sequences that have V and J called. A part of the clones is gone; compared with another copy, unresolved V genes explain less than half, and the rest is unexplained. The table for this sample lists approximately 45,000 clones; about 90% of them were counted only once. Around 14% of the sample rests with the top ten. This receptor was taken from an adult with an advanced solid tumor such as melanoma, head and neck, liver or kidney cancer. The source was CD4+ or CD8+ T cells sorted from blood, collected in a trial of the OX40 agonist ivuxolimab.

The DNA reads as follows: TGCGCCAGCAGCCAAGATTCCGGCAGGGACGAAAAACTGTTTTTT. Its translation is CASSQDSGRDEKLFF. The chain is encoded by TRBV4-3 joined to TRBJ1-4; the D gene is perhaps TRBD1, from 5 matching bases. The CDR1 and CDR2 encoded by the germline V gene are LGHNA and YSLEER. Spanning cysteine to phenylalanine, the CDR3 consists of 15 amino acids. The kept DNA is CDR3 alone, 45 bases in frame from the first base. V gives up 0 bases and J gives up 8 bases, and the segment between their germline ends measures 13 bases.